One sample yielded the 16 T cell receptor beta chains listed below, sequenced in a study of T cells in Graves' hyperthyroidism and ophthalmopathy. TCR beta CDR3 region amplification was performed from RNA transcripts. Using the HTBI primer set, a first-round RT-PCR was run on the TCR CDR3. TCRdb fed the multiplex PCR reads into MiXCR, producing one record per CDR3 protein. The sample has around 340,000 distinct CDR3 sequences, over 15% seen once. The sequencing sample was made of blood. The receptors stem from a woman aged 40 to 50 with Graves' ophthalmopathy.

This clonotype was found many times. V gene TRBV28 combines with J gene TRBJ2-5, with a tentative D call TRBD2 (5 bases). V was shortened by 7 bases and J by 0 bases, with 12 bases between the two germline ends. This CDR3 has 14 amino acids. The V gene's germline CDR1 is MDHEN and CDR2 SYDVKM. The CDR3 DNA follows: TGTGCCAGCAAATCCGGCGGGTACCAAGAGACCCAGTACTTC. Its protein product is CASKSGGYQETQYF. The full variable domain, with the rest looked up from reference TRBV28 and TRBJ2-5, is DVKVTQSSRYLVKRTGEKVFLECVQDMDHENMFWYRQDPGLGLRLIYFSYDVKMKEKGDIPEGYSVSREKKERFSLILESASTNQTSMYLCASKSGGYQETQYFGPGTRLLVL.

This clonotype has at least ten counts. The chain recombines TRBV19 with TRBJ1-6; the D gene is possibly TRBD1 (5 bases). The CDR3 length is 13 residues. V was clipped by 4 bases and J by 7 bases, with 8 bases between them. The germline V gene has CDR1 LNHDA and CDR2 SQIVND (reference sequence). CDR3 DNA: TGTGCCAGTAGTACGAAGGGGAATTCACCCCTCCACTTT. Residues: CASSTKGNSPLHF.

This clonotype has at least ten counts. The chain carries TRBV19 and TRBJ2-2; D gene unclear. The CDR3 covers 12 residues. V lost 7 bases and J 6 bases, leaving 9 bases between the germline ends. Germline CDR1 is LNHDA and CDR2 is SQIVND (reference sequence). The CDR3 is CASKVGAGELFF. In DNA form, the CDR3 reads TGTGCCAGTAAGGTTGGGGCCGGGGAGCTGTTTTTT.

This clonotype was seen at least ten times. The chain recombines TRBV12-3 or TRBV12-4 with TRBJ2-7, with 9 bases matching TRBD1. The CDR3 covers 15 residues. J was trimmed by 1 base and V by 6 bases; bases with no gene match: 7. This CDR3 reads CASSRAGTGSYEQYF. The CDR3 bases are TGTGCCAGCAGCCGCGCCGGGACAGGGTCCTACGAGCAGTACTTC.

This clonotype was recorded at least ten times. The J gene is TRBJ1-1, the V gene TRBV20-1, with D perhaps matching TRBD1 (6 bases). The CDR3 sequence is 14 residues long. CDR1 DFQATT and CDR2 SNEGSKA come from the germline V gene (reference sequence). Trimming shortened V by 7 bases and J by 6 bases, and 21 bases separated the two germline ends. CDR3 coding DNA: TGCAGTGGAGGGGATGCCAGGGGAAGGCCTGAAGCTTTCTTT. This encodes CSGGDARGRPEAFF.

The chain links TRBV12-3 or TRBV12-4 to TRBJ1-1; D gene uncertain. The CDR3 is made up of 15 amino acids. Trimming removed 3 bases at V and 1 base at J, with 12 bases between. The CDR3 loop is CASSLLVATNTEAFF. The CDR3 bases are TGTGCCAGCAGTTTGTTGGTGGCCACGAACACTGAAGCTTTCTTT.

There are many counts of this clonotype. The CDR3 coding sequence is TGTGCCAGCAGCTTAATCGACTACGAGCAGTACTTC. Translation gives CASSLIDYEQYF. The rearrangement uses TRBV11-2 and TRBJ2-7; D not certain. Germline CDR1 SGHAT, CDR2 FQNNGV. Trimming stripped 2 bases from V and 3 bases from J, with 5 bases between. CDR3 size: 12 residues. The full variable domain, completed using reference TRBV11-2 and TRBJ2-7, is EAGVAQSPRYKIIEKRQSVAFWCNPISGHATLYWYQQILGQGPKLLIQFQNNGVVDDSQLPKDRFSAERLKGVDSTLKIQPAKLEDSAVYLCASSLIDYEQYFGPGTRLTVT.

This clonotype was detected ten times or more. V and J are TRBV27 and TRBJ2-6; a weak D match, TRBD2 (5 bases). The V and J ends lost 6 bases and 2 bases respectively, with 11 bases between them. Germline V gene lookup returns CDR1 MNHEY and CDR2 SMNVEV (reference sequence). This CDR3 has 15 residues. CDR3 coding DNA: TGTGCCAGCAGGGACTTCAATACTGGGGCCAACGTCCTGACTTTC. Protein sequence: CASRDFNTGANVLTF.

This clonotype has a count of ten or more. J is TRBJ2-7 and V is TRBV11-2; 9 nucleotides agree with TRBD1. In germline, CDR1 is SGHAT, CDR2 FQNNGV. The CDR3 contains 16 residues. V gave up 2 bases and J gave up 7 bases; unmatched junction bases: 12. The CDR3 loop reads CASSLYSDRGSREQYF. The CDR3, as DNA: TGTGCCAGCAGCTTATACTCGGACAGGGGTTCTCGGGAGCAGTACTTC.

The rearrangement links TRBV11-2 to TRBJ2-7; D is perhaps TRBD1 (6 bases). Germline lookup yields CDR1 SGHAT and CDR2 FQNNGV. The V end was cut by 5 bases, the J end by 3 bases, with 14 bases between. This CDR3 region has 14 residues. Here the CDR3 reads CASSPLQGHYEQYF. CDR3 nucleotide sequence: TGTGCCAGCAGCCCCCTCCAGGGGCACTACGAGCAGTACTTC.

The chain combines TRBV5-1 with TRBJ1-1, with 7 nucleotides matching TRBD1. With 0 bases clipped from V and 0 bases from J, the junction kept 5 bases outside the gene matches. The CDR3 runs 16 residues. Germline loops: CDR1 SGHRS, CDR2 YFSETQ. The CDR3 here is CASSLDGQEMNTEAFF. The CDR3, as DNA: TGCGCCAGCAGCTTGGACGGACAGGAGATGAACACTGAAGCTTTCTTT. The full variable domain, its missing parts supplied by reference TRBV5-1 and TRBJ1-1, is KAGVTQTPRYLIKTRGQQVTLSCSPISGHRSVSWYQQTPGQGLQFLFEYFSETQRNKGNFPGRFSGRQFSNSRSEMNVSTLELGDSALYLCASSLDGQEMNTEAFFGQGTRLTVV.

In its sample, this clonotype was seen many times. The V and J genes are TRBV30 and TRBJ2-2; 11 nucleotides agree with TRBD2. Germline CDR1 reads GTSNPN; CDR2 reads SVGIG (reference sequence). V trimming: 3 bases; J trimming: 7 bases; junction bases outside the gene matches: 4. The CDR3 is 14 residues long. The CDR3 reads CAWRLAGEIGELFF. The CDR3 nucleotides are TGTGCCTGGAGACTAGCGGGAGAGATCGGGGAGCTGTTTTTT.

The table lists this clonotype with many counts. The chain combines TRBV9 with TRBJ2-2; perhaps TRBD2 as D (5 bases). V was cut by 0 bases and J by 3 bases, with 15 bases left in between. CDR3 length equals 17 residues. Germline-derived CDR1 and CDR2 are SGDLS and YYNGEE. CDR3 sequence (DNA): TGTGCCAGCAGCGTAGATGTGGACCAACTAGACACCGGGGAGCTGTTTTTT. As protein: CASSVDVDQLDTGELFF.

This clonotype was seen a handful of times. The chain links TRBV11-2 to TRBJ2-7; D unclear. The CDR3 contains 14 residues. The germline V gene has CDR1 SGHAT and CDR2 FQNNGV. The V end lost 0 bases, the J end lost 3 bases, and 9 bases lay between the germline ends. CDR3 amino acids: CASSLDRWSYEQYF. Here the CDR3 DNA reads TGTGCCAGCAGCTTAGACAGGTGGAGCTACGAGCAGTACTTC.

The chain employs TRBV4-1 and TRBJ1-2; D is uncertain. CDR1 and CDR2 from the germline V gene are MGHRA and YSYEKL. The CDR3 has 14 amino acids. V lost 0 bases, J lost 3 bases, and 8 bases lay in between. The CDR3 is CASSQDGRYYGYTF. The CDR3 DNA reads TGCGCCAGCAGCCAAGATGGGCGCTACTATGGCTACACCTTC.

This clonotype came up many times. The chain recombines TRBV6-1 with TRBJ1-5, with D unresolved. Deletions cut 3 bases from V and 1 base from J, with 4 bases between. This CDR3 spans 13 amino acids. The V gene's germline CDR1 is MNHNS and CDR2 SASEGT. The CDR3: CASSEGSNQPQHF. In DNA, the CDR3 is TGTGCCAGCAGTGAGGGCAGCAATCAGCCCCAGCATTTT.